This T cell receptor (beta chain) appears in the sequencing data of a study of blood T cell repertoires in COVID-19. Germline CDR1 and CDR2: WSHSY and SAAADI. The CDR3 is 14 residues long. The ends were cut back, 2 bases at V and 5 bases at J, with 10 bases in the middle. This clone has more than one count but fewer than ten. Measured with immunoSEQ multiplex PCR; TCRdb has only the in-frame clones, and not every one. The repertoire holds 100,000 or so clones, with approximately 82% as singletons. The sequence was obtained from a woman of 80 years or more with acute or convalescent COVID-19. The J gene is TRBJ1-5, the V gene TRBV10-2; no clear D gene. The sequenced material came from peripheral blood. CDR3 in amino acids: CASSEEGTYQPQHF. In DNA form, the CDR3 reads TGCGCCAGCAGTGAGGAGGGAACCTATCAGCCCCAGCATTTT.